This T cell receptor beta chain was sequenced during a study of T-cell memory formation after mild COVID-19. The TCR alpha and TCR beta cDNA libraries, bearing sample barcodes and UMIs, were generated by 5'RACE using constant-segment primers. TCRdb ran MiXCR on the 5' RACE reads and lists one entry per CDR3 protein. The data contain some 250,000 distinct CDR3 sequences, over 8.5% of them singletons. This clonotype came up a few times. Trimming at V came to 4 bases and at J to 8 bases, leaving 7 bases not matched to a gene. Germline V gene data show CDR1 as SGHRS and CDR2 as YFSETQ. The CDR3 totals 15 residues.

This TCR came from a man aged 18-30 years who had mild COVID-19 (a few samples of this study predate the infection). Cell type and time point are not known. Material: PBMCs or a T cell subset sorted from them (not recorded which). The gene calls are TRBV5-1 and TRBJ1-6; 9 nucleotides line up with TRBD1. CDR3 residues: CASSGIQGAHSPLHF. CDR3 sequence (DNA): TGCGCCAGCAGCGGGATACAGGGGGCTCATTCACCCCTCCACTTT.